These T cell receptor beta chains were read from a single sample in a study of T cells in Graves' hyperthyroidism and ophthalmopathy. TCRdb re-called the multiplex PCR reads with MiXCR, one entry per CDR3 protein. Of around 600,000 distinct CDR3 sequences in the sample, around 14% were seen once. The specimen was blood. Receptor source: a woman under 30 with Graves' ophthalmopathy. The CDR3 runs from the conserved cysteine through the conserved F or W. The D gene is left open where the match is weak. Part of the rows lack a size; the others show once, few, many or a class for expanded clones.

j_call	v_call	clone_size	d_call	cdr3_nt	cdr3_aa
TRBJ2-6	TRBV7-9	few	NA	TGTGCCACCTTGAACGCTGCTGGGGCCAACGTCCTGACTTTC	CATLNAAGANVLTF
TRBJ1-1	TRBV3-1	few	TRBD1	TGTGCCAGCAGCCAAGTCCAGGGACAGGGCTTTGCGGTTGAAGCTTTCTTT	CASSQVQGQGFAVEAFF
TRBJ2-7	TRBV11-1	NA	NA	TGTGCCAGCAGCGTTATCCCGGGACGGATCTTTAGTAGCTCCTACGAGCAGTACTTC	CASSVIPGRIFSSSYEQYF
TRBJ2-7	TRBV6-1	many	TRBD1	TGTGCCTCCCTGGACAGGGCTTCCCCAGAGCAGTACTTC	CASLDRASPEQYF
TRBJ2-7	TRBV4-1	few	TRBD2	TGCGCCAGCAGCCCAGGACTAGTCGGGACCTACGAGCAGTACTTC	CASSPGLVGTYEQYF
TRBJ2-7	TRBV30	few	TRBD1	TGTGCCTGTTCGGGACAGAACTACGAGCAGTACTTC	CACSGQNYEQYF
TRBJ2-7	TRBV11-3	many	NA	TGTGCCAGCAGCTTAGCCCGGGACATATCCTACGAGCAGTACTTC	CASSLARDISYEQYF
TRBJ2-3	TRBV7-6	many	TRBD1	TGTGCCAGCAGCCCTCTCACAGGGGCTACGCAGTATTTT	CASSPLTGATQYF
TRBJ2-7	TRBV27	few	NA	TGTGCCAGCAGTTCGGGGAAGGGTGGCTACGAGCAGTACTTC	CASSSGKGGYEQYF
TRBJ2-1	TRBV7-9	NA	TRBD2	TGTGCCAGCAGCTTAGTTCCGGGACTAGCGGGAGGCGAGCAGTTCTTC	CASSLVPGLAGGEQFF
TRBJ2-7	TRBV27	many	TRBD2	TGTGCCAGCAGTTCCCCGGGACTAGATGCCCACGAGCAGTACTTC	CASSSPGLDAHEQYF
TRBJ2-7	TRBV20-1	few	NA	TGCAGTGCTTTTTCCCGGACACTATCCTACGAGCAGTACTTC	CSAFSRTLSYEQYF
TRBJ1-5	TRBV20-1	NA	NA	TGCAGTGCTGGACCCTACAGGCTCACTCAGCCCCAGCATTTT	CSAGPYRLTQPQHF
TRBJ2-2	TRBV7-2	NA	TRBD2	TGTGTCAGCAGCCCAGGGGGACTAGCGGGACCCGGGGAGCTGTTTTTT	CVSSPGGLAGPGELFF
TRBJ1-2	TRBV11-2	many	TRBD1	TGTGCCAGCAGCTTAGACCCAGGGGGCTGGTATGGCTACACCTTC	CASSLDPGGWYGYTF
TRBJ2-7	TRBV4-1	NA	TRBD2	TGCGCCAGCAGCCAACGGACTAGCGGTCACACCTACGAGCAGTACTTC	CASSQRTSGHTYEQYF
TRBJ1-2	TRBV7-3	NA	NA	TGTGCCAGCAGAGACAACGTATTCTATGGCTACACCTTC	CASRDNVFYGYTF
TRBJ2-2	TRBV6-1	many	NA	TGTGCCAGCATCCCTGACCGGTCCGGGGAGCTGTTTTTT	CASIPDRSGELFF
TRBJ1-1	TRBV27	few	NA	TGTGCCAGCAGTTCCTCAGGGGCGGGGGAAGCTTTCTTT	CASSSSGAGEAFF
TRBJ1-2	TRBV2	many	NA	TGTGCCAGCAGTGGGGAGGGAAGGGGTGGCTACACCTTC	CASSGEGRGGYTF
TRBJ2-7	TRBV4-1	NA	TRBD1	TGCGCCAGCAGCCAACTCCGGGACAGTGTCTACGAGCAGTACTTC	CASSQLRDSVYEQYF
TRBJ1-2	TRBV19	few	NA	TGTGCCAGCGTTTATCCCGGAGCCACACGAGGTTATGGCTACACCTTC	CASVYPGATRGYGYTF
TRBJ2-2	TRBV20-1	few	NA	TGCAGTGCTAGGCCCGGGACCTGGAACACCGGGGAGCTGTTTTTT	CSARPGTWNTGELFF
TRBJ2-3	TRBV12-3/TRBV12-4	many	NA	TGTGCCAGCAGTCTGACCGGGGACAGCACAGATACGCAGTATTTT	CASSLTGDSTDTQYF
TRBJ2-3	TRBV11-3	many	TRBD1	TGTGCCAGCAGCCCCGGACAGGGGGCGTTTACAGATACGCAGTATTTT	CASSPGQGAFTDTQYF
TRBJ2-7	TRBV27	NA	NA	TGTGCCAGCAGTTTATTACAGGGATCCTACGAGCAGTACTTC	CASSLLQGSYEQYF
TRBJ2-5	TRBV7-2	many	NA	TGTGCCAGCAGCGTCCGAAGGGAGACCCAGTACTTC	CASSVRRETQYF
TRBJ2-3	TRBV7-3	many	TRBD2	TGTGCCAGCAGCACCAGACTAGCGGGAGGAGCCGATACGCAGTATTTT	CASSTRLAGGADTQYF